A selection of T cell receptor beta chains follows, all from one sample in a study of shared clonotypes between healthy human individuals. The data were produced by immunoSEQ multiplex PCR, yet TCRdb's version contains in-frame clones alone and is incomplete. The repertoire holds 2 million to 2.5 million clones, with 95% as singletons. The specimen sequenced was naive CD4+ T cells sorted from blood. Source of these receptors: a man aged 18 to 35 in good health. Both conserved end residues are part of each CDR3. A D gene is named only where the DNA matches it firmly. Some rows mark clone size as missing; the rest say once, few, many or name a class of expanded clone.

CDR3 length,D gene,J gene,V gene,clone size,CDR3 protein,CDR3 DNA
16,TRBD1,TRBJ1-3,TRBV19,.,CASSTTGGRDGNTIYF,TGTGCCAGTAGTACGACAGGGGGAAGAGATGGAAACACCATATATTTT
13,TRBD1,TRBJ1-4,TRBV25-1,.,CASSRTGNEKLFF,TGTGCCAGCAGTAGGACAGGCAATGAAAAACTGTTTTTT
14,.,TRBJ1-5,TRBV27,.,CASSAQGGNQPQHF,TGTGCCAGCAGTGCTCAGGGTGGCAATCAGCCCCAGCATTTT
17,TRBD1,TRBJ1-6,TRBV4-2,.,CASSQDGTGVYNSPLHF,TGTGCCAGCAGCCAAGATGGAACAGGGGTTTATAATTCACCCCTCCACTTT
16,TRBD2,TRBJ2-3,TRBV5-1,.,CASSLGAGTSTDTQYF,TGCGCCAGCAGCTTGGGAGCGGGGACTAGCACAGATACGCAGTATTTT
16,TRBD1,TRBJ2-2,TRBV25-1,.,CASSESWTGSTGELFF,TGTGCCAGCAGTGAATCCTGGACAGGGAGTACCGGGGAGCTGTTTTTT
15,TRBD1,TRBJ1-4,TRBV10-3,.,CAISEGGQGNEKLFF,TGTGCCATCAGTGAGGGGGGACAGGGGAATGAAAAACTGTTTTTT
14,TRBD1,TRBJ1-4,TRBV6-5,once,CASKDRGMGEKLFF,TGTGCCAGCAAGGACAGGGGGATGGGTGAAAAACTGTTTTTT
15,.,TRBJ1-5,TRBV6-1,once,CASSEGGVDWQPQHF,TGTGCCAGCAGTGAAGGAGGAGTCGATTGGCAGCCCCAGCATTTT
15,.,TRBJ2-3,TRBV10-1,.,CASSESGVSTDTQYF,TGCGCCAGCAGTGAGTCGGGTGTCAGCACAGATACGCAGTATTTT
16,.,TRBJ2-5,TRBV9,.,CASSPPRTGFGETQYF,TGTGCCAGCAGCCCCCCACGTACAGGGTTTGGGGAGACCCAGTACTTC
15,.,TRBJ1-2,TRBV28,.,CASSVGGLPSYGYTF,TGTGCCAGCAGTGTGGGGGGGCTGCCGAGCTATGGCTACACCTTC
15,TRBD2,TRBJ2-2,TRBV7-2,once,CASSFGREGPGELFF,TGTGCCAGCAGCTTCGGGCGGGAGGGCCCCGGGGAGCTGTTTTTT
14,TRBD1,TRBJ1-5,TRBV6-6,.,CASTLQGSNQPQHF,TGTGCCAGCACCCTACAGGGGAGCAATCAGCCCCAGCATTTT
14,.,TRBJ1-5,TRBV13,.,CASSSRGASQPQHF,TGTGCCAGCAGCTCCCGAGGGGCAAGTCAGCCCCAGCATTTT
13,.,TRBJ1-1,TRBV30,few,CAWRDRKYTEAFF,TGTGCCTGGCGTGACAGAAAGTACACTGAAGCTTTCTTT
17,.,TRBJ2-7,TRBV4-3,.,CASSQNPPEGNVNEQYF,TGCGCCAGCAGCCAAAACCCCCCGGAGGGGAATGTCAACGAGCAGTACTTC
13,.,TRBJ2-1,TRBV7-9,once,CASSSSGLLEQFF,TGTGCCAGCAGCTCATCGGGTCTCTTGGAGCAGTTCTTC
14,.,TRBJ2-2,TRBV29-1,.,CSVELIPDTGELFF,TGCAGCGTTGAACTCATACCGGACACCGGGGAGCTGTTTTTT
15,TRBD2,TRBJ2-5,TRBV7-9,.,CASSSGTSIRETQYF,TGTGCCAGCAGCTCCGGGACTAGCATTAGAGAGACCCAGTACTTC
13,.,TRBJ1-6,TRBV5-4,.,CASSLEWGSPLHF,TGTGCCAGCAGCTTGGAGTGGGGGTCACCCCTCCACTTT
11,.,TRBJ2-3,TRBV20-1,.,CSARGRDTQYF,TGCAGTGCTAGGGGGCGGGATACGCAGTATTTT
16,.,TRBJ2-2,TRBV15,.,CATSRVGGLKTGELFF,TGTGCCACCAGCAGAGTCGGAGGACTTAAAACCGGGGAGCTGTTTTTT
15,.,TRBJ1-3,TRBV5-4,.,CASSLGQASGNTIYF,TGTGCCAGCAGCTTGGGGCAAGCCTCTGGAAACACCATATATTTT
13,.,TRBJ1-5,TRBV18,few,CASSPSENQPQHF,TGTGCCAGCTCACCATCGGAGAATCAGCCCCAGCATTTT
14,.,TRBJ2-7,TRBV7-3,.,CASSPQTGPYEQYF,TGTGCCAGCAGCCCACAGACAGGACCCTACGAGCAGTACTTC
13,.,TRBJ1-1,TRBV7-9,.,CASNQDSLTEAFF,TGTGCCAGCAACCAGGACTCCCTCACTGAAGCTTTCTTT
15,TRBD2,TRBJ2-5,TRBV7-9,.,CASSPRASGLASQYF,TGTGCCAGCAGCCCAAGGGCTAGCGGACTGGCGTCCCAGTACTTC